Below, one T cell receptor (beta chain) is given with its context. Its antigen is currently not known. No much larger clone exists at a distance of one base, and base qualities are not known. Library prep was done by RT-PCR. Sequencing was performed on a NextSeq 550. TCRdb handled the public reads itself, with Q25 trimming in fastp and clone calling in MiXCR, and kept productive beta chains. Each entry merges the rows of one CDR3 protein and shows their most common DNA and genes. The sample records about 160,000 distinct CDR3 sequences, roughly two fifths of which are singletons. The ten largest clones add up to about 50% of the sample. This specimen comes from a study of patients and donors after allogeneic stem cell transplantation (dated by TCRdb to 2019 to 2021). The sequenced sample consisted of blood, either unsorted or a sorted T cell fraction (not recorded which). The sequence derives from a human donor who was either an allogeneic HSCT recipient or a stem cell or donor lymphocyte infusion donor (not recorded which). It is not recorded whose cells these are; they may come from a transplant donor.

The CDR3 region has the sequence CASGQGNEQFF. The DNA sequence is given as TGTGCCAGCGGGCAGGGAAATGAGCAGTTCTTC. The chain is encoded by TRBV6-2 or TRBV6-3 joined to TRBJ2-1; the D gene is perhaps TRBD1, from 5 matching bases. The CDR3 starts with the cysteine, ends with the phenylalanine, and has 11 residues. Here the CDR3 DNA is all that survives: 33 bases in frame from base 1. The germline ends are 9 bases apart after V is trimmed by 8 bases and J by 7 bases. CDR1 and CDR2 were assigned from the germline V gene as MNHEY and SVGEGT.